The next 17 T cell receptor beta chains were all read from a single sample in a study of blood T cell repertoires in COVID-19 (dated by TCRdb to about 2020). The library relied on the immunoSEQ multiplex PCR assay. The table was pulled from immuneACCESS by TCRdb, which kept in-frame rearrangements only. Such tables lose some clones; where checked, under half of the loss comes from unresolved V genes, and the rest has no known cause. Recorded for this sample are fewer than 300,000 clones; around four fifths of them occurred a single time. The ten largest make up roughly 5% of the sample. Material for sequencing was peripheral blood. These receptors were taken from a man older than 75 with acute or convalescent COVID-19.

V and J are TRBV28 and TRBJ1-1; D uncertain. Germline assignment: CDR1 MDHEN and CDR2 SYDVKM. The CDR3 has 11 residues. Trimming took off 2 bases at V and 7 bases at J, with 5 bases between the two ends. In DNA, the CDR3 is TGTGCCAGCAGTTTACTACTTGAAGCTTTCTTT. This translates into CASSLLLEAFF.

CDR3 region: CASSLETGGEQYF. In DNA, the CDR3 is TGTGCCAGCAGTTTGGAGACAGGGGGCGAGCAGTACTTC. The V gene is TRBV27, the J gene TRBJ2-7; 9 bases are a match to TRBD1. Germline V lookup: CDR1 MNHEY, CDR2 SMNVEV (reference sequence). V was clipped by 3 bases and J by 6 bases; unmatched bases: 3. The CDR3 is 13 amino acids.

This clone has a single count. The chain is built from TRBV7-2 and TRBJ2-7, with D tentatively TRBD1 (6 bases). The V gene lost 1 base and the J gene lost 4 bases, with 17 bases spanning the gap. Germline CDR1 SGHTA, CDR2 FQGNSA. This CDR3 has 16 amino acids. This CDR3 is CASSLVTGSSSYEQYF. Written as DNA, the CDR3 is TGTGCCAGCAGCTTAGTAACAGGGTCCAGCTCGTACGAGCAGTACTTC.

This rearrangement joins TRBV27 to TRBJ2-7; perhaps TRBD2 as D (5 bases). V shed 5 bases and J shed 7 bases, with 18 bases lying between them. CDR1 and CDR2 (germline): MNHEY, SMNVEV (reference sequence). This CDR3 is 14 amino acids long. CDR3 in DNA: TGTGCCAGCAGTCTAGAACTAGGATTCGCGGAGCAGTACTTC. Amino acids: CASSLELGFAEQYF.

This chain joins TRBV7-2 and TRBJ2-2, with 9 bases matching TRBD2. Germline trimming cut 4 bases from V and 4 bases from J; bases unmatched to any gene: 7. Germline CDR1 SGHTA, CDR2 FQGNSA. The CDR3 has 16 residues. The CDR3 is CASSSLAGVLTGELFF. The CDR3 nucleotides read TGTGCCAGCAGCTCCTTAGCGGGAGTACTCACCGGGGAGCTGTTTTTT.

V and J are TRBV27 and TRBJ2-7; 7 bases agree with TRBD2. CDR3 size: 14 residues. Losses at the gene ends were 7 bases for V and 8 bases for J; bases not matched to a gene: 14. Germline CDR1 and CDR2: MNHEY and SMNVEV (reference sequence). The CDR3 region has the DNA TGTGCCAGCAACCCCGGAGGGACTACTACGAAGCAGTACTTC. Encoded protein: CASNPGGTTTKQYF.

The V and J genes are TRBV7-8 and TRBJ1-1; D perhaps matches TRBD1 (6 bases). V gave up 3 bases and J gave up 1 base, with 9 bases separating them. Germline V CDR1 and CDR2: SGHVS, FQNEAQ. The CDR3 has 14 residues. The CDR3 here is CASSFQGKNTEAFF. In nucleotides, the CDR3 is TGTGCCAGCAGCTTCCAGGGGAAGAACACTGAAGCTTTCTTT.

This clone was detected a few times. The J gene is TRBJ2-7, the V gene TRBV6-5, with 9 bases identical to TRBD1. The junction had 7 bases not matched to a gene; V was cut back by 6 bases and J by 4 bases. Germline lookup yields CDR1 MNHEY and CDR2 SVGAGI. CDR3 length: 14 amino acids. CDR3 in amino acids: CASRAGTGSYEQYF. The CDR3 DNA reads as TGTGCCAGCAGGGCCGGGACAGGGTCGTACGAGCAGTACTTC.

In this sample, this clone turned up once. The chain is built from TRBV21-1 and TRBJ2-5; the D call TRBD1 from the table was never checked on the DNA. TRBV21-1 is classified as a pseudogene. This CDR3 is built from 18 residues. The CDR3: CASSKGLRSSGGIETQYF. For the CDR3, the DNA is TGTGCCAGCAGCAAAGGGTTACGGAGCTCAGGGGGCATTGAGACCCAGTACTTC.

The J gene is TRBJ1-4, the V gene TRBV5-1, with D maybe TRBD1 (5 bases). V shed 0 bases and J shed 7 bases, with 16 bases lying between them. CDR3 length: 16 amino acids. Germline V CDR1 and CDR2: SGHRS, YFSETQ. CDR3 protein: CASSLVGGALPEKLFF. CDR3 nucleotide sequence: TGCGCCAGCAGCTTGGTGGGGGGTGCTCTCCCTGAAAAACTGTTTTTT.

The rearrangement joins TRBV28 to TRBJ1-4; TRBD1 aligns across 9 bases. From germline, CDR1 is MDHEN and CDR2 SYDVKM. J lost 4 bases, V lost 5 bases, and 5 bases had no gene match. CDR3 length: 15 amino acids. The CDR3: CASSPGQGGNEKLFF. The CDR3 region has the DNA TGTGCCAGCAGTCCGGGACAGGGTGGTAATGAAAAACTGTTTTTT.

This clone was seen only a few times. This chain's CDR3 is CASSSAGTYNEQFF. DNA for the CDR3: TGTGCCAGCAGCTCCGCGGGTACCTACAATGAGCAGTTCTTC. This chain connects TRBV7-3 to TRBJ2-1, with D possibly TRBD2 on 5 matching bases. Germline-derived CDR1 and CDR2 are SGHTA and FQGTGA. This CDR3 region has 14 residues. The germline V and J ends were trimmed by 4 bases and 2 bases, with 9 bases remaining between them.

V and J are TRBV7-6 and TRBJ1-1; unclear D gene. Per the germline V gene, CDR1 is SGHVS and CDR2 is FNYEAQ. The ends were cut back, 1 base at V and 1 base at J, with 7 bases in the middle. This CDR3 is built from 14 residues. The CDR3: CASSLGQKNTEAFF. The CDR3 DNA is TGTGCCAGCAGCTTAGGACAAAAGAACACTGAAGCTTTCTTT.

The table lists this clone with a few counts. Other DNA sequences of this sample code for an identical CDR3. The DNA for the CDR3 is TGCAGCGTTTTGACAGGGGGCTATGGCTACACCTTC. As protein: CSVLTGGYGYTF. V gene TRBV29-1 combines with J gene TRBJ1-2, with 9 bases fitting TRBD1. Germline V gives CDR1 SQVTM, CDR2 ANQGSEA. The CDR3 covers 12 residues. J gave up 4 bases and V 5 bases, and 2 bases lay outside the gene matches. The full variable domain, its missing parts supplied by reference TRBV29-1 and TRBJ1-2, is SAVISQKPSRDICQRGTSLTIQCQVDSQVTMMFWYRQQPGQSLTLIATANQGSEATYESGFVIDKFPISRPNLTFSTLTVSNMSPEDSSIYLCSVLTGGYGYTFGSGTRLTVV.

The chain joins TRBV3-1 (or the pseudogene TRBV3-2) to TRBJ1-2, with 10 bases fitting TRBD1. Germline V gives CDR1 LGHDT, CDR2 YNNKEL (reference sequence). CDR3 length equals 15 residues. After removal of 5 bases from V and 5 bases from J, the junction contained 8 bases not matched to a gene. Here the CDR3 reads CASSSRDRGFYGYTF. In DNA, the CDR3 is TGTGCCAGCAGCAGCCGGGACAGGGGATTTTATGGCTACACCTTC.

V gene TRBV10-3 combines with J gene TRBJ2-3, with a tentative D call TRBD2 (6 bases). V lost 7 bases and J 3 bases, leaving 17 bases between the germline ends. CDR1 and CDR2 from the germline V gene are ENHRY and SYGVKD. The CDR3 is 15 residues long. The CDR3 DNA sequence: TGTGCCATCAAACCTAGGAGCGGGCCAACAGATACGCAGTATTTT. Protein: CAIKPRSGPTDTQYF.

The chain carries TRBV21-1 and TRBJ2-7; the D call TRBD1 from the table was never checked on the DNA. TRBV21-1 is shown as a pseudogene. CDR3 length: 13 amino acids. The CDR3 protein is CASTNQGQYEQYF. In DNA form, the CDR3 reads TGTGCCAGCACCAACCAGGGACAGTACGAGCAGTACTTC.